These T cell receptor beta chains were read from a single sample in a study of tumor-infiltrating lymphocytes in localized non-small cell lung cancer. Repertoires were generated with immunoSEQ multiplex PCR, while TCRdb's copy carries only in-frame clones and drops some. The sample has about 24,000 clones; around 64% are singletons. Material for sequencing was lung tumor tissue. The origin of the receptors is a human donor with non-small cell lung cancer. Each CDR3 is given with its conserved first and last residue. Each record gives: CDR3 protein, CDR3 DNA, J gene, V gene, clone size, D gene. The D gene is left open where the match is weak. Not all rows give a size; the values are once, few, many and, for expanded clones, a class.

CDR3: CASTPGGGTDTQYF; DNA: TGCGCCAGCACCCCCGGGGGGGGCACAGATACGCAGTATTTT; J: TRBJ2-3; V: TRBV5-1; size: NA; D: TRBD2
CDR3: CASSLRDRGLGNTIYF; DNA: TGTGCCAGCAGCCTCCGGGACAGGGGGCTTGGAAACACCATATATTTT; J: TRBJ1-3; V: TRBV5-6; size: NA; D: TRBD1
CDR3: CASSVQRGETQYF; DNA: TGTGCCAGCAGTGTCCAGCGGGGAGAGACCCAGTACTTC; J: TRBJ2-5; V: TRBV6-4; size: few; D: TRBD2
CDR3: CASSPSLDTQYF; DNA: TGCGCCAGCAGCCCTAGTTTAGATACGCAGTATTTT; J: TRBJ2-3; V: TRBV5-1; size: NA; D: NA
CDR3: CASSPSIRGFSEAFF; DNA: TGTGCCAGCTCACCATCAATCAGGGGGTTTAGTGAAGCTTTCTTT; J: TRBJ1-1; V: TRBV18; size: few; D: TRBD1
CDR3: CASSQTERGRAGKLFF; DNA: TGCGCCAGCAGCCAGACGGAAAGAGGACGGGCGGGAAAACTGTTTTTT; J: TRBJ1-4; V: TRBV4-1; size: few; D: NA
CDR3: CASSGDRALETQYF; DNA: TGTGCCAGTAGCGGGGACAGGGCACTGGAGACCCAGTACTTC; J: TRBJ2-5; V: TRBV19; size: NA; D: TRBD1
CDR3: CARKEREPGELFF; DNA: TGTGCCAGAAAGGAGCGGGAGCCCGGGGAGCTGTTTTTT; J: TRBJ2-2; V: TRBV21-1; size: NA; D: NA
CDR3: CASSYRVGYEQYF; DNA: TGTGCCAGTAGTTACAGGGTAGGCTACGAGCAGTACTTC; J: TRBJ2-7; V: TRBV19; size: NA; D: NA
CDR3: CASSLAGGSEAFF; DNA: TGCGCCAGCAGCTTGGCCGGGGGTAGTGAAGCTTTCTTT; J: TRBJ1-1; V: TRBV5-1; size: NA; D: NA
CDR3: CASSAIGGIGELFF; DNA: TGTGCCAGCAGCGCCATTGGGGGCATCGGGGAGCTGTTTTTT; J: TRBJ2-2; V: TRBV9; size: NA; D: NA
CDR3: CASSLGLAGVPSTDTQYF; DNA: TGCGCCAGCAGCTTGGGGTTAGCGGGAGTGCCAAGCACAGATACGCAGTATTTT; J: TRBJ2-3; V: TRBV5-1; size: NA; D: TRBD2
CDR3: CASRTTGLDEQYF; DNA: TGCGCCAGCAGGACGACAGGTTTGGACGAGCAGTACTTC; J: TRBJ2-7; V: TRBV5-1; size: few; D: NA
CDR3: CASSVYRAYEQYF; DNA: TGTGCCAGCAGTGTTTACAGGGCCTACGAGCAGTACTTC; J: TRBJ2-7; V: TRBV6-1; size: few; D: NA
CDR3: CASSWDGNYGYTF; DNA: TGTGCCAGCAGTTGGGACGGTAACTATGGCTACACCTTC; J: TRBJ1-2; V: TRBV7-9; size: NA; D: NA
CDR3: CASSLVPAGGDTGELFF; DNA: TGCGCCAGCAGCTTGGTGCCAGCGGGAGGGGACACCGGGGAGCTGTTTTTT; J: TRBJ2-2; V: TRBV5-1; size: NA; D: TRBD2
CDR3: CASSLGNEKLFF; DNA: TGTGCCAGCAGTCTGGGAAATGAAAAACTGTTTTTT; J: TRBJ1-4; V: TRBV25-1; size: NA; D: NA
CDR3: CASSLVGTSGMGETQYF; DNA: TGTGCCAGCAGCTTAGTCGGGACTAGCGGGATGGGGGAGACCCAGTACTTC; J: TRBJ2-5; V: TRBV11-2; size: NA; D: TRBD2
CDR3: CASSAGTQSHYGYTF; DNA: TGTGCCAGCAGTGCGGGGACGCAGTCTCACTATGGCTACACCTTC; J: TRBJ1-2; V: TRBV6-4; size: NA; D: NA
CDR3: CASSGLAGGPDTQYF; DNA: TGTGCCAGCAGTGGACTAGCGGGAGGGCCAGATACGCAGTATTTT; J: TRBJ2-3; V: TRBV6-1; size: NA; D: TRBD2
CDR3: CASSPGLAGRKSTRFTDTQYF; DNA: TGTGCCAGCAGCCCAGGACTAGCGGGGAGGAAGAGTACTAGGTTCACAGATACGCAGTATTTT; J: TRBJ2-3; V: TRBV9; size: NA; D: TRBD2
CDR3: CASSPLQITGELFF; DNA: TGTGCCAGCTCACCACTACAAATCACCGGGGAGCTGTTTTTT; J: TRBJ2-2; V: TRBV18; size: few; D: NA
CDR3: CASKVSAGVNEQYF; DNA: TGTGCCAGCAAAGTTTCAGCGGGGGTAAACGAGCAGTACTTC; J: TRBJ2-7; V: TRBV13; size: once; D: TRBD2
CDR3: CASSQEVSQGRANEQFF; DNA: TGCGCCAGCAGCCAAGAAGTGTCGCAGGGGAGAGCCAATGAGCAGTTCTTC; J: TRBJ2-1; V: TRBV4-1; size: medium-sized; D: NA
CDR3: CASSLFDRGSFFF; DNA: TGTGCCAGCAGCTTGTTTGACAGGGGAAGCTTTTTCTTT; J: TRBJ1-1; V: TRBV5-6; size: NA; D: TRBD1
CDR3: CASRKTSGGNQPQHF; DNA: TGTGCCAGCAGGAAAACTTCGGGGGGCAATCAGCCCCAGCATTTT; J: TRBJ1-5; V: TRBV6-5; size: NA; D: NA
CDR3: CASSPRLAGGAEQYF; DNA: TGTGCCAGCAGTCCCCGACTAGCGGGTGGGGCTGAGCAGTACTTC; J: TRBJ2-7; V: TRBV7-2; size: NA; D: TRBD2
CDR3: CASSPWTGETQYF; DNA: TGTGCCAGCTCACCGTGGACTGGGGAGACCCAGTACTTC; J: TRBJ2-5; V: TRBV18; size: NA; D: NA
CDR3: CASRGTGVYGYTF; DNA: TGTGCCAGCAGGGGGACAGGGGTCTATGGCTACACCTTC; J: TRBJ1-2; V: TRBV27; size: NA; D: TRBD1
CDR3: CASSSTDTQYF; DNA: TGTGCCAGCAGCTCGACAGATACGCAGTATTTT; J: TRBJ2-3; V: TRBV7-9; size: NA; D: NA
CDR3: CASSLKREAFF; DNA: TGTGCCAGCAGCTTAAAACGTGAAGCTTTCTTT; J: TRBJ1-1; V: TRBV7-9; size: NA; D: NA
CDR3: CASSYLGQGANEQFF; DNA: TGTGCCAGCAGTTACCTGGGACAGGGGGCCAATGAGCAGTTCTTC; J: TRBJ2-1; V: TRBV6-6; size: NA; D: TRBD1
CDR3: CATGQGWNEQFF; DNA: TGTGCCACCGGACAGGGATGGAATGAGCAGTTCTTC; J: TRBJ2-1; V: TRBV6-1; size: medium-sized; D: TRBD1
CDR3: CASSQVDLLSYNEQFF; DNA: TGCGCCAGCAGCCAAGTAGACTTACTTTCCTACAATGAGCAGTTCTTC; J: TRBJ2-1; V: TRBV4-1; size: NA; D: NA
CDR3: CASSPSPDTGELFF; DNA: TGTGCCAGCAGTCCTTCACCGGACACCGGGGAGCTGTTTTTT; J: TRBJ2-2; V: TRBV6-4; size: NA; D: NA
CDR3: CASSTLREADTQYF; DNA: TGTGCCAGTAGCACCCTCAGGGAAGCAGATACGCAGTATTTT; J: TRBJ2-3; V: TRBV19; size: NA; D: NA
CDR3: CASMSGIDYEQYF; DNA: TGTGCCAGCATGAGCGGGATAGACTACGAGCAGTACTTC; J: TRBJ2-7; V: TRBV2; size: NA; D: TRBD2
CDR3: CASSKGQGEGNQPQHF; DNA: TGTGCCAGTAGTAAGGGACAGGGGGAGGGCAATCAGCCCCAGCATTTT; J: TRBJ1-5; V: TRBV19; size: NA; D: TRBD1
CDR3: CASSSQEVGYTF; DNA: TGTGCCAGCAGTTCACAGGAGGTCGGCTACACCTTC; J: TRBJ1-2; V: TRBV6-5; size: NA; D: NA
CDR3: CAWSVDGNQPQHF; DNA: TGTGCCTGGAGTGTGGACGGGAATCAGCCCCAGCATTTT; J: TRBJ1-5; V: TRBV30; size: few; D: NA
CDR3: CASNGQGAIDEQYF; DNA: TGTGCCAGCAACGGACAGGGGGCGATTGACGAGCAGTACTTC; J: TRBJ2-7; V: TRBV6-6; size: NA; D: TRBD1